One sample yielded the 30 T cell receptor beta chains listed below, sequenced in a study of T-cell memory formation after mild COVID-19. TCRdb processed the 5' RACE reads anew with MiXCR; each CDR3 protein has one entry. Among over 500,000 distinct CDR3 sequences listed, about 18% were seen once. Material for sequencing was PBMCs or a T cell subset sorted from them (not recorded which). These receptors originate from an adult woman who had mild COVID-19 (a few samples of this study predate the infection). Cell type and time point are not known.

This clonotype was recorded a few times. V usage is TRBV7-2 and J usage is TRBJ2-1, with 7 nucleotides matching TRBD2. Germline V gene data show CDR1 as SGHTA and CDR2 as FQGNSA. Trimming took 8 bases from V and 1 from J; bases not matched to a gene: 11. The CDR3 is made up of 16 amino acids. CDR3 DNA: TGTGCCAGCGAATCCCCGGGGAGGGGATCCTACAATGAGCAGTTCTTC. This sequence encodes CASESPGRGSYNEQFF.

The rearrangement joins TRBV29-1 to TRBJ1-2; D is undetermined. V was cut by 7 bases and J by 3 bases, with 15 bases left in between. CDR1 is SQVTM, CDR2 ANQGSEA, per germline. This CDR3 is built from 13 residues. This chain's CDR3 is CSASTDTHYGYTF. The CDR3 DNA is TGCAGCGCATCGACGGATACCCACTATGGCTACACCTTC.

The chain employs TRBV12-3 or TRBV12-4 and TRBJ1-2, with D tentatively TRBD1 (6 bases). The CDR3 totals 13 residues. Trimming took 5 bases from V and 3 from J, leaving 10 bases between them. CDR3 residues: CASSLDRYYGYTF. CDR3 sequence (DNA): TGTGCCAGCAGTCTCGACAGGTACTATGGCTACACCTTC.

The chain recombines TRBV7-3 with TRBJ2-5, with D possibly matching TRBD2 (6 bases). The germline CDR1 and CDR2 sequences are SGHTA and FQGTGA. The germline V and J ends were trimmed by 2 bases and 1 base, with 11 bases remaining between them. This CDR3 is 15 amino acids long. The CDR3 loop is CASSLYPGAQETQYF. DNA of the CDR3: TGTGCCAGCAGCTTATATCCGGGAGCCCAAGAGACCCAGTACTTC.

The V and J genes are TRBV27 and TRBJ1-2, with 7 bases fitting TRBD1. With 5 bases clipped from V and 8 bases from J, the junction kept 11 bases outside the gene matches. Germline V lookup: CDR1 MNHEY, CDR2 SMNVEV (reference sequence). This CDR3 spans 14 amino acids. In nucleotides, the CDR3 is TGTGCCAGCAGTCCACGACAGGGTAACGTGGGCTACACCTTC. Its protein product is CASSPRQGNVGYTF.

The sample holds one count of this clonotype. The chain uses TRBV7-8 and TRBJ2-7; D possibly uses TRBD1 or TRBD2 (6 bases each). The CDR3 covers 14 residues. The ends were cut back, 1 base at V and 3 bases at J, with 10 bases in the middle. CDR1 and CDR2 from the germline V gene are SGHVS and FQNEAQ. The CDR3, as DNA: TGTGCCAGCAGCTTAGACGGGGGCGGCTACGAGCAGTACTTC. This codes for CASSLDGGGYEQYF.

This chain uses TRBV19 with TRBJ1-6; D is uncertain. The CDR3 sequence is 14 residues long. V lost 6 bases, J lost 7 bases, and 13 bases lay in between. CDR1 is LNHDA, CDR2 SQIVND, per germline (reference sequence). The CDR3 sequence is CASSERLGNSPLHF. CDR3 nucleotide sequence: TGTGCCAGTAGCGAAAGATTGGGGAATTCACCCCTCCACTTT.

CDR3 loop: CASSQDQAGVYEQYF. For the CDR3, the DNA is TGCGCCAGCAGCCAAGACCAAGCGGGAGTTTACGAGCAGTACTTC. This chain uses TRBV4-3 with TRBJ2-7; 8 bases line up with TRBD2. Germline V CDR1 and CDR2: LGHNA, YSLEER. V lost 0 bases to trimming and J lost 4 bases; unmatched junction nucleotides: 5. The CDR3 totals 15 residues.

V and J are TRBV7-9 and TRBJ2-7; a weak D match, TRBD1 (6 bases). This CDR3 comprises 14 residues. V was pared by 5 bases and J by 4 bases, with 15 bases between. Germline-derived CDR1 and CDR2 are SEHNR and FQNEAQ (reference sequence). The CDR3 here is CASSTGQRVYEQYF. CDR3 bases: TGTGCCAGCAGCACGGGACAAAGGGTATACGAGCAGTACTTC.

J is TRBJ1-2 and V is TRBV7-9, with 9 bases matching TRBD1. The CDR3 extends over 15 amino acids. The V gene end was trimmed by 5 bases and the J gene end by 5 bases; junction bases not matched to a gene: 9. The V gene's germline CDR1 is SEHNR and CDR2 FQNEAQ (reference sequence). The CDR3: CASSPRTGEWYGYTF. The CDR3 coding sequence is TGTGCCAGCAGCCCCCGGACAGGGGAATGGTATGGCTACACCTTC.

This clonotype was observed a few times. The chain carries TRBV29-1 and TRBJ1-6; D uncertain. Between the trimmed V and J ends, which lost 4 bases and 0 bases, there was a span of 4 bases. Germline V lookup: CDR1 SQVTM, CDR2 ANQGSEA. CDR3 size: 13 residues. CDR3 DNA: TGCAGCGTTGGTAGCTCCTATAATTCACCCCTCCACTTT. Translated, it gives CSVGSSYNSPLHF.

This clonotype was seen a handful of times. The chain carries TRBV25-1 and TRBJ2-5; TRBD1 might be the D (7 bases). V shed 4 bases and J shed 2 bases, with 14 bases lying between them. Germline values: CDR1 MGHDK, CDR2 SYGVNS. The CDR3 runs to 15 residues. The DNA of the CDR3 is TGTGCCAGCAGTGGCGGGACAGACATACAAGAGACCCAGTACTTC. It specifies CASSGGTDIQETQYF.

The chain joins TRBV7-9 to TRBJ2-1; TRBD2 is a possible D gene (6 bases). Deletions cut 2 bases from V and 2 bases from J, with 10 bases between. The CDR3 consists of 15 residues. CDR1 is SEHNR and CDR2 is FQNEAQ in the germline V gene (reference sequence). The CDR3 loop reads CASSLWEDAYNEQFF. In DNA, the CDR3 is TGTGCCAGCAGCTTATGGGAGGACGCCTACAATGAGCAGTTCTTC.

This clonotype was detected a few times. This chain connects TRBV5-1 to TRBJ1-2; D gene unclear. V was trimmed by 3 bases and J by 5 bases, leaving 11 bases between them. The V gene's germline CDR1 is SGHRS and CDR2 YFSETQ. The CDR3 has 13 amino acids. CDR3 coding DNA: TGCGCCAGCAGCTCCCATCAGAGTTATGGCTACACCTTC. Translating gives CASSSHQSYGYTF.

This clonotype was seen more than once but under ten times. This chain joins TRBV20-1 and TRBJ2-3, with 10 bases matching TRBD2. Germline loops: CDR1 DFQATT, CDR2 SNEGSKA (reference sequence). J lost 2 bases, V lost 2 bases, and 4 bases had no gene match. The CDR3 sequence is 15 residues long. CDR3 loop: CSARRTSGFTDTQYF. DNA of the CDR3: TGCAGTGCTAGAAGGACTAGCGGCTTCACAGATACGCAGTATTTT.

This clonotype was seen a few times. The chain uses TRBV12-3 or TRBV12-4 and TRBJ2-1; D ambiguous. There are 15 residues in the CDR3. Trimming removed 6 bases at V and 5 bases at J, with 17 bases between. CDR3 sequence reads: CASSPGWPKDNEQFF. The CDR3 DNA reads TGTGCCAGCAGCCCGGGCTGGCCGAAGGACAATGAGCAGTTCTTC.

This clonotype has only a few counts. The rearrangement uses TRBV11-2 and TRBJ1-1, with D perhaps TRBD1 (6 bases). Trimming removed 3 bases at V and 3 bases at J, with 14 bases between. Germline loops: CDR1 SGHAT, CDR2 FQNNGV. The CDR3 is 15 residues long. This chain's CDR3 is CASSFRGSQYTEAFF. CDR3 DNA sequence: TGTGCCAGCAGCTTTAGGGGGTCTCAATACACTGAAGCTTTCTTT. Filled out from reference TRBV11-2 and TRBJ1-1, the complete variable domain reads EAGVAQSPRYKIIEKRQSVAFWCNPISGHATLYWYQQILGQGPKLLIQFQNNGVVDDSQLPKDRFSAERLKGVDSTLKIQPAKLEDSAVYLCASSFRGSQYTEAFFGQGTRLTVV.

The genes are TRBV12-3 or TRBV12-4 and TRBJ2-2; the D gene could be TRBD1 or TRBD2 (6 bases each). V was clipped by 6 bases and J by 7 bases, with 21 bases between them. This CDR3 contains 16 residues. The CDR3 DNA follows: TGTGCCAGCAGCCTTGTCTTTGGGGGGCCGGACGGGGAGCTGTTTTTT. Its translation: CASSLVFGGPDGELFF.

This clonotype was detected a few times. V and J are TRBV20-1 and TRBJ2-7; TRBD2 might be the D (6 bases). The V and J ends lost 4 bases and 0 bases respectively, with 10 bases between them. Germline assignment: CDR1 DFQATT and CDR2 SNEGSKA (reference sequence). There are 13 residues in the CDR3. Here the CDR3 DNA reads TGCAGTGCTATGGCGGGGAGCTCCTACGAGCAGTACTTC. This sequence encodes CSAMAGSSYEQYF.

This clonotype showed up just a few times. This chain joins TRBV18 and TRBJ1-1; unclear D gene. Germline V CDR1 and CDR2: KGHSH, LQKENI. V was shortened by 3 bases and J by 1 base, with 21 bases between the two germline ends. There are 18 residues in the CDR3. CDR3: CASSPSRPGGAKNTEAFF. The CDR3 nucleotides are TGTGCCAGCTCACCTTCAAGGCCTGGAGGAGCGAAGAACACTGAAGCTTTCTTT.

The CDR3 region has the DNA TGTGCCAGCAGCTTAGCGTTAGATGAAGCTTTCTTT. Amino acids: CASSLALDEAFF. The gene calls are TRBV7-9 and TRBJ1-1; no definite D call. V lost 0 bases and J lost 7, with 6 bases in between. The CDR3 has 12 amino acids. Germline V CDR1 and CDR2: SEHNR, FQNEAQ (reference sequence).

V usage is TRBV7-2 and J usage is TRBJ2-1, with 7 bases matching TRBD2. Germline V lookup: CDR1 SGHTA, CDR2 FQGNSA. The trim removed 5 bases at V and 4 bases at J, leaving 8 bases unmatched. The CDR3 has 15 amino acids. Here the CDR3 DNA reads TGTGCCAGCAGCCTAGAGCGGGATACTTACAATGAGCAGTTCTTC. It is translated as CASSLERDTYNEQFF.

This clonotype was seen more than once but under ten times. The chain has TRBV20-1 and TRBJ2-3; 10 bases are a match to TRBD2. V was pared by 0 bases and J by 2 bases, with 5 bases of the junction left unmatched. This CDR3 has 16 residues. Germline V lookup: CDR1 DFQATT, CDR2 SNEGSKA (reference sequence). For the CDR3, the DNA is TGCAGTGCTAGAGACCAAGCGGGAGGGGACACAGATACGCAGTATTTT. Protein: CSARDQAGGDTDTQYF.

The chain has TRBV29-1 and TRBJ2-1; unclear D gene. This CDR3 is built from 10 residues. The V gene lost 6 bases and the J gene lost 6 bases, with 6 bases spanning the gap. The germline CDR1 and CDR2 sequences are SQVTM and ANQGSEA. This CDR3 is CSVNSNEQFF. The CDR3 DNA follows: TGCAGCGTCAACAGCAATGAGCAGTTCTTC.

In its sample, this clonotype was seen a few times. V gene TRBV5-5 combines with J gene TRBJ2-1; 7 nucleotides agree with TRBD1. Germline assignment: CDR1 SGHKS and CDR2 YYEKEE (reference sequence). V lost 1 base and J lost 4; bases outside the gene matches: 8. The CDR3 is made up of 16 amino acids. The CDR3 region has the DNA TGTGCCAGCAGCTTGCAGACAGGGCGAAAATACAATGAGCAGTTCTTC. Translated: CASSLQTGRKYNEQFF.

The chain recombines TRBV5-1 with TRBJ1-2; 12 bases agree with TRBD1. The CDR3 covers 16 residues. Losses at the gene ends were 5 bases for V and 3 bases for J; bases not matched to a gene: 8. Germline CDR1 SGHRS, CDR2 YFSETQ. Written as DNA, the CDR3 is TGCGCCAGCAGGATATCCGGGACAGGGGGCTACTATGGCTACACCTTC. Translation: CASRISGTGGYYGYTF.

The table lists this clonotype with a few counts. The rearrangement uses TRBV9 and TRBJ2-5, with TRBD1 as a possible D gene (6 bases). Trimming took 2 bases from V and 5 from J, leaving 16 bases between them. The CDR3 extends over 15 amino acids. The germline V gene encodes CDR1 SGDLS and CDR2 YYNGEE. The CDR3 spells CASSVHQQGGETQYF. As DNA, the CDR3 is TGTGCCAGCAGCGTGCATCAACAGGGTGGGGAGACCCAGTACTTC.

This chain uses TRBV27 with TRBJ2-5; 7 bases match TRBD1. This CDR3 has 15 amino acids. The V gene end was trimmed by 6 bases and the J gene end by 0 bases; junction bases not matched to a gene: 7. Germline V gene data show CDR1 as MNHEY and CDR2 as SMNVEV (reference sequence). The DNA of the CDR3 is TGTGCCAGCAGCCCGGACAGGACGGACCAAGAGACCCAGTACTTC. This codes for CASSPDRTDQETQYF.

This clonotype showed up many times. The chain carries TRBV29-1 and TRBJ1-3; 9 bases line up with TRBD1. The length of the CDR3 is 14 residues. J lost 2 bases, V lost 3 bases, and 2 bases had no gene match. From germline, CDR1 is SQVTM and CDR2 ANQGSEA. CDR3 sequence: CSVDGQGTGNTIYF. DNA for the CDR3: TGCAGCGTTGATGGACAGGGGACTGGAAACACCATATATTTT.

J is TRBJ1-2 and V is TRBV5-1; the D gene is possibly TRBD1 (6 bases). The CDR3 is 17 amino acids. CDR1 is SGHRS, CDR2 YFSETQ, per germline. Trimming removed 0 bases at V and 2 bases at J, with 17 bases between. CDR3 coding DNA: TGCGCCAGCAGCTTGGAGTGGGGACAAACACTGAACTATGGCTACACCTTC. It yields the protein CASSLEWGQTLNYGYTF.